These T cell receptor beta chains were read from a single sample in a study of T cell repertoires in ileal Crohn's disease. Sequencing was performed with immunoSEQ multiplex PCR; in TCRdb, only in-frame clones are kept and a portion is missing. The data hold 8,500 to 13,000 clones, with more than 60% observed a single time. What was sequenced was ileal tissue. All receptors come from an adult with Crohn's disease. Each CDR3 is given with its conserved first and last residue. The D gene is left open where the match is weak. Clone size appears in some rows only: once, few, many, or a class for an expanded clone.

V	D	J	size	CDR3	DNA
TRBV5-6	-	TRBJ1-2	few	CASSQWGQGYGYTF	TGTGCCAGCAGCCAGTGGGGGCAGGGCTATGGCTACACCTTC
TRBV27	-	TRBJ2-5	-	CASSFVQRLETQYF	TGTGCCAGCAGTTTTGTGCAGAGGCTGGAGACCCAGTACTTC
TRBV5-4	-	TRBJ1-2	-	CASSLASGNGYTF	TGTGCCAGCAGCTTGGCCTCGGGGAATGGCTACACCTTC
TRBV18	-	TRBJ2-3	-	CASQGVASTDTQYF	TGTGCCAGCCAGGGCGTTGCTAGCACAGATACGCAGTATTTT
TRBV7-2	-	TRBJ1-1	few	CASSLSTGRTEAFF	TGTGCCAGCAGCTTATCAACAGGGCGGACTGAAGCTTTCTTT
TRBV5-1	TRBD1	TRBJ2-5	once	CASSGTGGRETQYF	TGCGCCAGCAGCGGAACAGGGGGTCGAGAGACCCAGTACTTC
TRBV19	-	TRBJ1-2	-	CASSMTGQHYGYTF	TGTGCCAGTAGTATGACAGGTCAACACTATGGCTACACCTTC
TRBV7-2	-	TRBJ2-2	-	CASSSPNTGELFF	TGTGCCAGCAGCTCTCCGAACACCGGGGAGCTGTTTTTT
TRBV6-5	-	TRBJ1-2	-	CASSSLYGYTF	TGTGCCAGCAGTTCCCTCTATGGCTACACCTTC
TRBV6-1	TRBD1	TRBJ2-2	-	CASTPGQVTGELFF	TGTGCCAGCACTCCGGGACAGGTTACCGGGGAGCTGTTTTTT
TRBV19	TRBD1	TRBJ2-7	-	CASSLNSGTGGNEQYF	TGTGCCAGTAGTCTGAACTCCGGGACAGGGGGCAACGAGCAGTACTTC
TRBV5-1	-	TRBJ1-6	-	CASRPPRGKSSPLHF	TGCGCCAGCAGACCGCCACGGGGTAAGTCTTCACCCCTCCACTTT
TRBV7-2	-	TRBJ2-1	-	CASSSPPSSRLFF	TGTGCCAGCAGCTCCCCTCCCAGCTCTAGACTGTTCTTC
TRBV27	TRBD1	TRBJ2-1	few	CASSVQRGQVDNEQFF	TGTGCCAGCAGTGTACAAAGGGGACAGGTCGACAATGAGCAGTTCTTC
TRBV9	-	TRBJ2-5	few	CASSLVGTETQYF	TGTGCCAGCAGCCTAGTCGGGACTGAGACCCAGTACTTC
TRBV6-5	TRBD1	TRBJ1-5	-	CASSPTGLANQPQHF	TGTGCCAGCAGTCCGACAGGGCTAGCCAATCAGCCCCAGCATTTT
TRBV6-5	-	TRBJ1-2	-	CASSYSGGGHGYTF	TGTGCCAGCAGTTACTCTGGGGGAGGACATGGCTACACCTTC
TRBV6-6	-	TRBJ2-5	-	CASTNSPQETQYF	TGTGCCAGCACCAACAGCCCCCAAGAGACCCAGTACTTC
TRBV27	-	TRBJ1-2	-	CASRQTANYGYTF	TGTGCCAGCAGACAGACCGCTAACTATGGCTACACCTTC
TRBV2	-	TRBJ2-1	-	CASLWQGTYNEQFF	TGTGCCAGCCTCTGGCAGGGGACCTACAATGAGCAGTTCTTC
TRBV7-2	TRBD2	TRBJ2-5	-	CASSTQTSGGGTQYF	TGTGCCAGCAGCACCCAGACTAGCGGGGGAGGGACCCAGTACTTC
TRBV11-2	TRBD1	TRBJ1-2	-	CASSQYRGRGYTF	TGTGCCAGCAGCCAATACAGGGGCCGTGGCTACACCTTC
TRBV5-1	TRBD1	TRBJ2-7	-	CASSHLPGQGSYEQYF	TGCGCCAGCTCACACCTACCGGGACAGGGATCCTACGAGCAGTACTTC
TRBV2	TRBD1	TRBJ1-5	-	CASGGTGVQPQHF	TGTGCCAGCGGTGGTACAGGGGTTCAGCCCCAGCATTTT
TRBV6-1	TRBD2	TRBJ2-2	once	CASSEASGGNGELFF	TGTGCCAGCAGTGAGGCTAGCGGGGGAAATGGGGAGCTGTTTTTT
TRBV2	-	TRBJ2-3	-	CASSDLDLDTQYF	TGTGCCAGCAGTGATTTAGACTTAGATACGCAGTATTTT
TRBV19	TRBD1	TRBJ1-1	-	CASSPAGGGETEAFF	TGTGCCAGTAGTCCGGCGGGAGGGGGCGAGACTGAAGCTTTCTTT
TRBV7-9	-	TRBJ2-2	few	CASSSLGGELFF	TGTGCCAGCAGCTCTCTCGGGGGGGAGCTGTTTTTT
TRBV4-1	-	TRBJ2-3	once	CASSQDGGPDTQYF	TGCGCCAGCAGCCAAGATGGGGGCCCAGATACGCAGTATTTT
TRBV6-5	TRBD1	TRBJ1-2	-	CASSYSGTEYGYTF	TGTGCCAGCAGTTACTCCGGGACAGAATATGGCTACACCTTC
TRBV18	TRBD1	TRBJ2-2	-	CASSRQGNTGELFF	TGTGCCAGCTCACGACAGGGGAACACCGGGGAGCTGTTTTTT
TRBV2	TRBD1	TRBJ1-4	once	CASSPQGGENNEKLFF	TGTGCCAGCAGTCCTCAGGGGGGCGAAAATAATGAAAAACTGTTTTTT
TRBV18	TRBD2	TRBJ2-3	medium-sized	CASSPGGGADTQYF	TGTGCCAGCTCACCGGGCGGGGGTGCAGATACGCAGTATTTT
TRBV30	-	TRBJ2-3	-	CAWNILKDTQYF	TGTGCCTGGAATATCCTTAAAGATACGCAGTATTTT
TRBV7-2	TRBD1	TRBJ1-1	once	CASSSWTGNTEAFF	TGTGCCAGCAGCTCCTGGACAGGGAACACTGAAGCTTTCTTT
TRBV18	TRBD2	TRBJ2-7	-	CASSPNPSSPSGTSSYEQYF	TGTGCCAGCTCCCCTAACCCCTCTTCTCCTAGCGGAACAAGCTCCTACGAGCAGTACTTC
TRBV4-3	TRBD1	TRBJ1-2	-	CASSHQSQGALGYGYTF	TGCGCCAGCAGCCATCAGTCGCAGGGGGCTTTGGGGTATGGCTACACCTTC
TRBV28	TRBD1	TRBJ1-2	-	CASSPGQGLSYGYTF	TGTGCCAGCAGCCCTGGACAGGGTCTTAGCTATGGCTACACCTTC
TRBV29-1	TRBD2	TRBJ2-1	-	CSVETSGAYNEQFF	TGCAGCGTCGAAACTAGCGGGGCATACAATGAGCAGTTCTTC
TRBV5-1	-	TRBJ1-6	-	CASSWTTDVYNSPLHF	TGCGCCAGCAGCTGGACGACAGACGTTTATAATTCACCCCTCCACTTT
TRBV10-3	-	TRBJ2-7	-	CAISAEQGYEQYF	TGTGCCATCAGTGCGGAGCAGGGCTACGAGCAGTACTTC